This is a list of T cell receptor beta chains from one sample in a study of blood T cell repertoires in COVID-19. Clones were read by immunoSEQ multiplex PCR, and TCRdb kept only the in-frame ones, dropping some. The sample records hundreds of thousands of clones, around nine tenths being singletons. The sequencing input was PBMCs or T cells enriched from blood (not recorded which). The receptors were sampled from a man in his forties or fifties who had recovered from COVID-19. The CDR3 runs from the conserved cysteine through the conserved F or W. D genes are given only for firm matches. Clone sizes are given selectively: once, few, many, or a class where the clone is expanded.

V gene	J gene	clone size	D gene	CDR3 DNA	CDR3 protein
TRBV4-1	TRBJ2-7	NA	TRBD2	TGCGCCAGCAGCCACCAGCTAGCGGGAGGTTCCTACGAGCAGTACTTC	CASSHQLAGGSYEQYF
TRBV4-1	TRBJ2-2	NA	NA	TGCGCCAGCAGCCTACAGGGAGCCGGGGAGCTGTTTTTT	CASSLQGAGELFF
TRBV5-1	TRBJ2-7	NA	NA	TGCGCCAGCGCGACTCTACAGGGTGGCAACGAGCAGTACTTC	CASATLQGGNEQYF
TRBV5-4	TRBJ2-7	NA	TRBD2	TGTGCCAGCAGTCCTCGGGGGGGATCCTACGAGCAGTACTTC	CASSPRGGSYEQYF
TRBV11-2	TRBJ1-1	once	TRBD1	TGTGCCAGCAGCCCAGACAGGGACTCTGAAGCTTTCTTT	CASSPDRDSEAFF
TRBV19	TRBJ1-1	NA	TRBD1	TGTGCCAGTAGTTTTCGACAGGGACGCATGAACACTGAAGCTTTCTTT	CASSFRQGRMNTEAFF
TRBV21-1	TRBJ1-1	once	NA	TGTGCCAGCAGCAAAAGAACGGGACAGGGGACATGGGCTGAAGCTTTCTTT	CASSKRTGQGTWAEAFF
TRBV5-1	TRBJ1-3	NA	NA	TGCGCCAGCAGCTCAACAGGTGACGGAAACACCATATATTTT	CASSSTGDGNTIYF
TRBV6-5	TRBJ2-2	NA	NA	TGTGCCAGCACCCCCCCCGGTGTAACCGGGGAGCTGTTTTTT	CASTPPGVTGELFF
TRBV29-1	TRBJ2-4	NA	TRBD1	TGCAGCGTTGAAAGTCAGGGGGACATTCAGTACTTC	CSVESQGDIQYF
TRBV21-1	TRBJ2-4	NA	NA	TGTGCCAGCAGCACCCGACTAGCGGGAGTTCAGGGGGCCAAAAACATTCAGTACTTC	CASSTRLAGVQGAKNIQYF
TRBV5-6	TRBJ2-3	NA	NA	TGTGCAAGCACCTCTGAGGATACGCAGTATTTT	CASTSEDTQYF
TRBV28	TRBJ1-2	NA	TRBD1	TGTGCCAGCAGTTTCCCCGGGACAGGTTTTCTCTATGGCTACACCTTC	CASSFPGTGFLYGYTF
TRBV10-2	TRBJ2-5	NA	NA	TGCGCCAGCGGCGAAACGCACAGGGAACAAGAGACCCAGTACTTC	CASGETHREQETQYF
TRBV10-2	TRBJ2-1	NA	TRBD2	TGCGCCAGCAGTGAGTATAAGCGGGAGGGCCTTGGCTCCTACAATGAGCAGTTCTTC	CASSEYKREGLGSYNEQFF
TRBV11-3	TRBJ1-2	NA	NA	TGTGCCAGCAGCCCCCGACAGAATACAGGCTATGGCTACACCTTC	CASSPRQNTGYGYTF
TRBV29-1	TRBJ1-5	NA	TRBD1	TGCAGCGTTGGGGACAGCCCTTATCAGCCCCAGCATTTT	CSVGDSPYQPQHF
TRBV4-1	TRBJ1-1	NA	NA	TGCGCCAGCAGCCAAGAGAACAGGGACACTGAAGCTTTCTTT	CASSQENRDTEAFF
TRBV30	TRBJ2-7	once	NA	TGTGCCTGGAGTGTACGCGGCAGAAAAAAGCCTACGGAGCAGTACTTC	CAWSVRGRKKPTEQYF
TRBV5-1	TRBJ2-5	NA	NA	TGCGCCAGCAGCCCGTCGCGCAGGGAAGAGACCCAGTACTTC	CASSPSRREETQYF
TRBV5-1	TRBJ1-1	NA	TRBD1	TGCGCCAGCAGCTCAGGACAGGGGAACACTGAAGCTTTCTTT	CASSSGQGNTEAFF
TRBV27	TRBJ2-7	NA	TRBD2	TGTGCCAGCAGTTTCCGGGGGGGGACTAGCGGGGCCTACGAGCAGTACTTC	CASSFRGGTSGAYEQYF
TRBV19	TRBJ2-1	NA	TRBD2	TGTGCCAGTAGCCCGCGCGGGAGCTCCTACAATGAGCAGTTCTTC	CASSPRGSSYNEQFF
TRBV18	TRBJ2-1	NA	TRBD2	TGTGCCAGCTCACCACAGCACCAGCGGGAATTACACAATGAGCAGTTCTTC	CASSPQHQRELHNEQFF
TRBV7-2	TRBJ2-3	NA	TRBD2	TGTGCCAGCAGCTTAGAATGGGCGGGAGTTGGAGATACGCAGTATTTT	CASSLEWAGVGDTQYF
TRBV11-3	TRBJ1-1	NA	NA	TGTGCCATCCGAGGCCGAGAGTCCCCGGGCACTGAAGCTTTCTTT	CAIRGRESPGTEAFF
TRBV7-3	TRBJ1-1	NA	NA	TGTGCCAGCAGCCTCGGGGGAAGGGGAAGTGGTGCGGACACTGAAGCTTTCTTT	CASSLGGRGSGADTEAFF
TRBV7-7	TRBJ2-5	NA	TRBD1	TGTGCCAGCAGCTTAGGGACAGGGGGCACAGAGACCCAGTACTTC	CASSLGTGGTETQYF
TRBV6-5	TRBJ1-5	few	NA	TGTGCCAGCAGTTACTCCGGTTATCAGCCCCAGCATTTT	CASSYSGYQPQHF
TRBV10-2	TRBJ2-1	NA	TRBD2	TGCGCCACCCGACTAGCGGGAATGCATGAGCAGTTCTTC	CATRLAGMHEQFF
TRBV7-9	TRBJ2-5	many	NA	TGTGCCAGCAGCTCCCGCGGCCCGGAGACCCAGTACTTC	CASSSRGPETQYF
TRBV5-4	TRBJ1-2	NA	NA	TGTGCCAGCAGCTTGGGGCAGGGCCACAGGTATGGCTACACCTTC	CASSLGQGHRYGYTF
TRBV28	TRBJ1-4	once	NA	TGTGCCAGCAGTCGTCTGAGGAATGAAAAACTGTTTTTT	CASSRLRNEKLFF
TRBV29-1	TRBJ1-6	NA	TRBD1	TGCAGCGTCGGCGATTCAGGGGGGTCACCCCTCCACTTT	CSVGDSGGSPLHF
TRBV9	TRBJ1-5	NA	TRBD1	TGTGCCAGCAGCGAAGGACAGGGAGGGGGCAATCAGCCCCAGCATTTT	CASSEGQGGGNQPQHF
TRBV5-5	TRBJ1-1	NA	TRBD1	TGTGCCAGCAGCTTGGTGGGGACAGGGACGTACACTGAAGCTTTCTTT	CASSLVGTGTYTEAFF
TRBV10-3	TRBJ2-5	NA	TRBD2	TGTGCCATCAGTCCCACTAGCGGACCAAGTATGGAGACCCAGTACTTC	CAISPTSGPSMETQYF
TRBV19	TRBJ2-1	NA	TRBD2	TGTGCCAGTATCCCAGCGGGGAGCTCCTACAATGAGCAGTTCTTC	CASIPAGSSYNEQFF
TRBV28	TRBJ1-2	NA	NA	TGTGCCAGCAGTTTAAACAGGAACTATGGCTACACCTTC	CASSLNRNYGYTF
TRBV19	TRBJ1-2	NA	TRBD1	TGTGCCAGTAGGAGCGACAGGGTATATTATGGCTACACCTTC	CASRSDRVYYGYTF
TRBV10-3	TRBJ2-2	NA	NA	TGTGCCATCAGTGAGAATCAGAACACCGGGGAGCTGTTTTTT	CAISENQNTGELFF
TRBV15	TRBJ1-4	NA	NA	TGTGCCACCAGCAGAGTTCGGACACGGGAAAAACTGTTTTTT	CATSRVRTREKLFF
TRBV29-1	TRBJ1-4	NA	NA	TGCAGCGTTGTCACGGCTAATGAAAAACTGTTTTTT	CSVVTANEKLFF
TRBV21-1	TRBJ1-2	NA	NA	TGTGCCAGCAGCAAAAATGGGGCCCGGTTTGTCAGGAAAAAATATAACTATGGCTACACCTTC	CASSKNGARFVRKKYNYGYTF
TRBV5-1	TRBJ2-7	NA	TRBD1	TGCGCCAGCAGCCCGGACAGGGGGCTCTACGAGCAGTACTTC	CASSPDRGLYEQYF
TRBV7-9	TRBJ1-2	NA	NA	TGTGCCAGCAGCTTAGGTGCGGCAGAGACTAACTATGGCTACACCTTC	CASSLGAAETNYGYTF
TRBV6-6	TRBJ2-3	NA	NA	TGTGCCAGCAGTGACCGGACTACCAGAGATACGCAGTATTTT	CASSDRTTRDTQYF
TRBV11-2	TRBJ2-3	once	NA	TGTGCCAGCAGCTTAGTTCGTGGGAGGCCAGATACGCAGTATTTT	CASSLVRGRPDTQYF
TRBV5-1	TRBJ1-1	once	NA	TGCGCCAGCAGCTTGGCTGTAGAGGGCATGAACACTGAAGCTTTCTTT	CASSLAVEGMNTEAFF
TRBV13	TRBJ1-2	NA	TRBD1	TGTGCCAGCAGCTTACATCAGGGGGCTAACTATGGCTACACCTTC	CASSLHQGANYGYTF
TRBV4-3	TRBJ2-3	NA	TRBD1	TGCGCCAGCAGCCCGGACGAGGTTGAGGGGGCGTTTATTACAGATACGCAGTATTTT	CASSPDEVEGAFITDTQYF
TRBV30	TRBJ2-3	NA	NA	TGTGCCTGGAGTTCCGGCACAGATACGCAGTATTTT	CAWSSGTDTQYF
TRBV2	TRBJ1-4	NA	NA	TGTGCCAGCGGGGAGACAGGCTCACGTGAAAAACTGTTTTTT	CASGETGSREKLFF
TRBV19	TRBJ2-7	NA	TRBD2	TGTGCCAGTAGTTATGTGCCTAGCGGGAGGTCCGAGCAGTACTTC	CASSYVPSGRSEQYF
TRBV7-9	TRBJ2-7	NA	TRBD2	TGTGCCAGCAGCTTAGTGGGCGGGAGGGCGTCGGAGCAGTACTTC	CASSLVGGRASEQYF
TRBV27	TRBJ2-2	NA	TRBD2	TGTGCCAGCAGTCCTGGGACTATAACGAACACCGGGGAGCTGTTTTTT	CASSPGTITNTGELFF
TRBV4-3	TRBJ2-5	NA	NA	TGCGCCAGCAGCCAAGTCCTGGGGGGAGGAGAGACCCAGTACTTC	CASSQVLGGGETQYF
TRBV14	TRBJ2-7	NA	NA	TGTGCCAGCAGCCAAGATTACGGCCCGGTCCACCCAATCCTGACTACGTGGCAGTACTTC	CASSQDYGPVHPILTTWQYF
TRBV28	TRBJ2-2	NA	TRBD1	TGTGCCAGCAGTCCGGGACAGCTACCCGTGAAGAACACCGGGGAGCTGTTTTTT	CASSPGQLPVKNTGELFF
TRBV10-1	TRBJ2-7	NA	TRBD1	TGCGCCAGCAGCCGGGACAGTGCCTACGAGCAGTACTTC	CASSRDSAYEQYF